Each of the 2 T cell receptor beta chains below was sequenced from the same sample in a study of blood T cell repertoires in COVID-19. Generated by immunoSEQ multiplex PCR, the TCRdb table keeps only in-frame clones and is missing some. The sample contains over 80,000 clones, more than 70% of which appear only once. The specimen was peripheral blood. The source is a human donor in a cohort sampled during active COVID-19.

The chain links TRBV5-1 to TRBJ2-5, with a weak D call TRBD1 (5 bases). The length of the CDR3 is 15 residues. The germline CDR1 and CDR2 sequences are SGHRS and YFSETQ. The germline V and J ends were trimmed by 7 bases and 0 bases, with 16 bases remaining between them. CDR3 DNA sequence: TGCGCCAGCTCTCGAGCCCGACAGAACCAAGAGACCCAGTACTTC. Translation gives CASSRARQNQETQYF. Supplemented by reference TRBV5-1 and TRBJ2-5, the full variable domain reads KAGVTQTPRYLIKTRGQQVTLSCSPISGHRSVSWYQQTPGQGLQFLFEYFSETQRNKGNFPGRFSGRQFSNSRSEMNVSTLELGDSALYLCASSRARQNQETQYFGPGTRLLVL.

This clone was seen more than once but under ten times. CDR3 in amino acids: CASSLEGSLAYEQYF. CDR3 bases: TGTGCCAGCAGCTTAGAAGGATCACTAGCCTACGAGCAGTACTTC. The V gene is TRBV7-9, the J gene TRBJ2-7, with D possibly matching TRBD2 (5 bases). Trimming took 1 base from V and 2 from J, leaving 12 bases between them. From germline, CDR1 is SEHNR and CDR2 FQNEAQ (reference sequence). CDR3 length equals 15 residues.